The present entry profiles one TCR beta chain with its context. Its target is not known. This record belongs to a study of blood T cells in healthy people across ages. Individuals who donated were healthy Caucasians from Russia aged about 6 to 90. Germline CDR1 DFQATT, CDR2 SNEGSKA (reference sequence). The CDR3 has 13 residues. Trimming shortened V by 3 bases and J by 0 bases, and 8 bases separated the two germline ends. Broader study findings: It was found that TCR beta diversity correlated strongly with the percentage of naive T cells. Diversity estimates from one million T cells were considered underestimates.

It was with a sample-barcoded 5' primer and a J-beta primer mix that a second PCR of about 7 to 12 cycles was run. Carrying 12 random nucleotides, a template-switch adaptor labeled each individual cDNA molecule. TCRdb ran MiXCR on the 5' RACE reads and lists one entry per CDR3 protein. The data hold roughly 720,000 distinct CDR3 sequences, with about 53% observed a single time. This sequence was found in a man older than 75 in good health. The rearrangement links TRBV20-1 to TRBJ1-1; D call uncertain. The sample taken for sequencing was blood. The CDR3 DNA reads TGCAGTGCTAGTGGCAGTTTGAACACTGAAGCTTTCTTT. It translates to CSASGSLNTEAFF.